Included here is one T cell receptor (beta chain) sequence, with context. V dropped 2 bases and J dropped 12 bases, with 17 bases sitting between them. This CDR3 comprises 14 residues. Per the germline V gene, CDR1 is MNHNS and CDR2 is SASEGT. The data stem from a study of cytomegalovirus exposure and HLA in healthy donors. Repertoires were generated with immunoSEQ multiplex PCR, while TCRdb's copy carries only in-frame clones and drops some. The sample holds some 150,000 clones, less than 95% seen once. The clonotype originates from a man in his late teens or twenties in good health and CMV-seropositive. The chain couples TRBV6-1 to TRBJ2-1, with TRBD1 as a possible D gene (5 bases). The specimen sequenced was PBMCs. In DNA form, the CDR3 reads TGTGCCAGCAGTGAACAGGGAAGGAGTTTGTGGCAGTTCTTC. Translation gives CASSEQGRSLWQFF.